Presented here are 22 T cell receptor beta chains from one specimen sequenced in a study of T cell responses to AZD1222 COVID-19 vaccine. Using immunoSEQ multiplex PCR, the repertoire was profiled, and TCRdb retains in-frame clones only, with some absent. Seen here are approximately 120,000 clones, 87% observed once, and the top ten hold more than 9%. The specimen was peripheral blood, collected on day 0 of AZD1222 vaccination. The source is an adult in good health.

The J gene is TRBJ2-4, the V gene TRBV11-2, with D perhaps given as TRBD1 or TRBD2 (5 bases each). Germline assignment: CDR1 SGHAT and CDR2 FQNNGV. The V end was cut by 4 bases, the J end by 10 bases, with 14 bases between. CDR3 length: 13 residues. The CDR3 nucleotides are TGTGCCAGCAGCTCCGGGACGGCCAAGATTCAGTACTTC. The encoded protein is CASSSGTAKIQYF.

The rearrangement joins TRBV4-2 to TRBJ2-3; 11 bases are shared with TRBD2. The junction had 6 bases not matched to a gene; V was cut back by 1 base and J by 6 bases. CDR3 length: 16 residues. Germline V gene data show CDR1 as LGHNA and CDR2 as YNFKEQ. In nucleotides, the CDR3 is TGTGCCAGCAGCCAAGTCGAGGCTAGCGGGAGGGATACGCAGTATTTT. It is translated as CASSQVEASGRDTQYF.

The CDR3 is CASSVGHSWRTSDNEQFF. Here the CDR3 DNA reads TGTGCCAGCAGCGTAGGGCACTCGTGGAGGACTAGCGACAATGAGCAGTTCTTC. The chain couples TRBV9 to TRBJ2-1; TRBD2 aligns across 9 bases. Germline V gives CDR1 SGDLS, CDR2 YYNGEE. V lost 0 bases, J lost 5 bases, and 12 bases stayed unmatched. This CDR3 contains 18 residues.

This chain uses TRBV5-4 with TRBJ2-2; D unclear. Trimming removed 1 base at V and 8 bases at J, with 9 bases between. The CDR3 totals 13 residues. Germline CDR1 reads SGHNT; CDR2 reads YYREEE (reference sequence). In DNA, the CDR3 is TGTGCCAGCAGCTTGTTGGGTGTTGGGGAGCTGTTTTTT. Translating it yields CASSLLGVGELFF.

The rearrangement uses TRBV5-6 and TRBJ1-4, with 7 bases identical to TRBD1. Germline CDR1 reads SGHDT; CDR2 reads YYEEEE. The J segment lost 5 bases and the V segment lost 3 bases, leaving 4 bases of the junction unmatched. There are 14 residues in the CDR3. The CDR3 DNA is TGTGCCAGCAGCTCCGGACAGGAAAATGAAAAACTGTTTTTT. As protein: CASSSGQENEKLFF.

This clone was picked up a small number of times. The rearrangement links TRBV3-1 (or the pseudogene TRBV3-2) to TRBJ2-5; tentative D call: TRBD1 (5 bases). The V end lost 3 bases, the J end lost 4 bases, and 18 bases lay between the germline ends. Germline V gene data show CDR1 as LGHDT and CDR2 as YNNKEL (reference sequence). This CDR3 has 16 residues. As DNA, the CDR3 is TGTGCCAGCAGCCAGGTATGGCAGGGTAATCGAGAGACCCAGTACTTC. It is translated as CASSQVWQGNRETQYF.

The chain uses TRBV4-2 and TRBJ2-1; 8 bases line up with TRBD1. V was pared by 0 bases and J by 4 bases, with 5 bases of the junction left unmatched. This CDR3 has 16 residues. Per germline, CDR1 LGHNA and CDR2 YNFKEQ. The CDR3 region has the DNA TGTGCCAGCAGCCAAGACCCCCAGGGGGCGTACAATGAGCAGTTCTTC. This translates into CASSQDPQGAYNEQFF.

This clone was seen more than once but under ten times. The CDR3 here is CASSFPGLAYEQYF. Here the CDR3 DNA reads TGTGCCAGCAGCTTTCCGGGACTAGCCTACGAGCAGTACTTC. This chain connects TRBV5-6 to TRBJ2-7, with 8 positions matching TRBD2. Germline CDR1 and CDR2: SGHDT and YYEEEE. V lost 2 bases, J lost 2 bases, and 3 bases stayed unmatched. The CDR3 is made up of 14 amino acids.

V is TRBV19 and J is TRBJ2-1, with 9 bases aligning to TRBD2. The CDR3 sequence is 16 residues long. CDR1 and CDR2 (germline): LNHDA, SQIVND (reference sequence). The junction had 8 bases not matched to a gene; V was cut back by 5 bases and J by 3 bases. The DNA of the CDR3 is TGTGCCAGTAGTGCGACTAGCGGTTCTCGCTACAATGAGCAGTTCTTC. Its protein is CASSATSGSRYNEQFF.

This clone has a single count. V is TRBV27 and J is TRBJ2-3, with TRBD2 as a possible D gene (6 bases). Germline-derived CDR1 and CDR2 are MNHEY and SMNVEV (reference sequence). V was cut by 5 bases and J by 6 bases, with 21 bases left in between. The CDR3 has 16 residues. CDR3 protein: CASSAFLGGGGDTQYF. In DNA, the CDR3 is TGTGCCAGCAGTGCCTTCCTCGGGGGAGGTGGCGATACGCAGTATTTT.

The V and J genes are TRBV6-5 and TRBJ1-1, with 8 bases fitting TRBD1. Losses at the gene ends were 2 bases for V and 4 bases for J; bases not matched to a gene: 6. The germline V gene has CDR1 MNHEY and CDR2 SVGAGI. The CDR3 spans 15 residues. The DNA for the CDR3 is TGTGCCAGCAGTTACCCTGGACAGGGCGGCACTGAAGCTTTCTTT. Its protein is CASSYPGQGGTEAFF.

The chain carries TRBV4-2 and TRBJ2-4; D might be TRBD2 (6 bases). This CDR3 is built from 14 residues. The V end was cut by 3 bases, the J end by 6 bases, with 12 bases between. Germline V gene lookup returns CDR1 LGHNA and CDR2 YNFKEQ. CDR3 nucleotide sequence: TGTGCCAGCAGCCACGGGCGGGAAGGAAACATTCAGTACTTC. Translated: CASSHGREGNIQYF.

This chain links TRBV27 with TRBJ2-2, with 11 bases identical to TRBD1. In germline, CDR1 is MNHEY, CDR2 SMNVEV (reference sequence). The CDR3 consists of 17 residues. V gave up 3 bases and J gave up 7 bases; unmatched junction bases: 10. The CDR3 DNA follows: TGTGCCAGCAGTTTCCTCCCCGGACAGGGGGCTGGCGGGGAGCTGTTTTTT. It yields the protein CASSFLPGQGAGGELFF.

The chain links TRBV5-1 to TRBJ2-3; TRBD2 is a possible D gene (6 bases). Trimming stripped 4 bases from V and 4 bases from J, with 7 bases between. Looked up from germline, CDR1 is SGHRS and CDR2 is YFSETQ. The CDR3 sequence is 12 residues long. CDR3 in DNA: TGCGCCAGCAGCCGGGACTCAGATACGCAGTATTTT. This encodes CASSRDSDTQYF.

This chain links TRBV6-5 with TRBJ2-7; 8 bases map to TRBD1. The CDR3 is made up of 12 amino acids. The germline CDR1 and CDR2 sequences are MNHEY and SVGAGI. In DNA, the CDR3 is TGTGCTGGGGGGACAGGACCCTACGAGCAGTACTTC. Translating it yields CAGGTGPYEQYF.

CDR3 protein: CASSPPGLAGTSYNEQFF. The CDR3 nucleotides are TGTGCCAGCAGCCCACCGGGACTAGCGGGTACTTCCTACAATGAGCAGTTCTTC. The rearrangement links TRBV7-3 to TRBJ2-1; 12 bases are shared with TRBD2. V was pared by 5 bases and J by 1 base, with 9 bases of the junction left unmatched. CDR1 and CDR2 (germline): SGHTA, FQGTGA. The CDR3 contains 18 residues.

This clone was observed a handful of times. The V gene is TRBV20-1, the J gene TRBJ1-2; D gene ambiguous. CDR3 length: 12 amino acids. Germline V CDR1 and CDR2: DFQATT, SNEGSKA (reference sequence). V lost 3 bases and J 2 bases, leaving 7 bases between the germline ends. The DNA of the CDR3 is TGCAGTGCTAGTCTGCCCAACTATGGCTACACCTTC. Translated, it gives CSASLPNYGYTF.

In its sample, this clone was seen once. V usage is TRBV18 and J usage is TRBJ2-7; 9 bases are a match to TRBD1. J was trimmed by 2 bases and V by 8 bases; bases with no gene match: 4. CDR1 is KGHSH, CDR2 LQKENI, per germline. The CDR3 runs to 13 residues. DNA for the CDR3: TGTGCCAGCGGAAGGGACAGGGCCTACGAGCAGTACTTC. Translation gives CASGRDRAYEQYF.

This chain joins TRBV30 and TRBJ2-3, with D perhaps matching TRBD2 (6 bases). The germline V and J ends were trimmed by 2 bases and 2 bases, with 14 bases remaining between them. The germline V gene has CDR1 GTSNPN and CDR2 SVGIG (reference sequence). The length of the CDR3 is 15 residues. The CDR3 here is CAWSLGSGPTDTQYF. The DNA of the CDR3 is TGTGCCTGGAGTCTCGGTAGCGGACCCACAGATACGCAGTATTTT.

The chain employs TRBV2 and TRBJ2-7; D not resolved. Trimming left V 1 base short and J 3 bases short, with 7 bases between. The CDR3 runs to 13 residues. CDR1 is SNHLY and CDR2 is FYNNEI in the germline V gene. In nucleotides, the CDR3 is TGTGCCAGCAGTGAAGATTGGAGCTACGAGCAGTACTTC. Protein: CASSEDWSYEQYF. Full variable domain (missing parts from reference TRBV2 and TRBJ2-7): EPEVTQTPSHQVTQMGQEVILRCVPISNHLYFYWYRQILGQKVEFLVSFYNNEISEKSEIFDDQFSVERPDGSNFTLKIRSTKLEDSAMYFCASSEDWSYEQYFGPGTRLTVT.

This chain links TRBV10-1 with TRBJ2-7; D gene ambiguous. The CDR3 runs 14 residues. CDR1 is WNHNN, CDR2 SYGVQD, per germline (reference sequence). With 0 bases removed from V and 3 bases from J, the gap between germline ends came to 9 bases. In DNA, the CDR3 is TGCGCCAGCAGTGAGTCGGGAAGCAACTACGAGCAGTACTTC. It is translated as CASSESGSNYEQYF.

This clone was seen once. The chain combines TRBV29-1 with TRBJ1-4, with 9 bases aligning to TRBD1. In germline, CDR1 is SQVTM, CDR2 ANQGSEA. With 6 bases clipped from V and 5 bases from J, the junction kept 1 base outside the gene matches. There are 12 residues in the CDR3. CDR3 sequence: CSVGTGNEKLFF. The DNA for the CDR3 is TGCAGCGTCGGGACAGGGAATGAAAAACTGTTTTTT.